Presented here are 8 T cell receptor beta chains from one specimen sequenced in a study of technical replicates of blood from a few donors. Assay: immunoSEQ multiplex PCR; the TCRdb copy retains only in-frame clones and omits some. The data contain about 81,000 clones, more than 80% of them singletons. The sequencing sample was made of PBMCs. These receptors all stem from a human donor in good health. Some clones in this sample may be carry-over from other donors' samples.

CDR3 nucleotide sequence: TGTGCCAGCAGCTCCCTCCTCGGGGGGAACACTGAAGCTTTCTTT. It specifies CASSSLLGGNTEAFF. The V gene is TRBV7-9, the J gene TRBJ1-1, with D possibly TRBD1 on 5 matching bases. Germline values: CDR1 SEHNR, CDR2 FQNEAQ (reference sequence). There are 15 residues in the CDR3. The V end lost 4 bases, the J end lost 1 base, and 13 bases lay between the germline ends.

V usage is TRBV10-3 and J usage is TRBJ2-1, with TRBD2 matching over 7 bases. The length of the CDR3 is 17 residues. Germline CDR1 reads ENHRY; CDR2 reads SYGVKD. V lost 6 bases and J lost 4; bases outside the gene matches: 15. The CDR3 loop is CAISYTSWLAEYNEQFF. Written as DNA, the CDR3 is TGTGCCATCAGCTATACTTCGTGGCTAGCGGAATACAATGAGCAGTTCTTC.

CDR3 in DNA: TGTGCCAGCAGTCCGGTCGGGAGGGGCGCCTTTAGGATTGAGCAGTACTTC. It yields the protein CASSPVGRGAFRIEQYF. V usage is TRBV27 and J usage is TRBJ2-7, with 8 positions matching TRBD2. With 5 bases clipped from V and 7 bases from J, the junction kept 19 bases outside the gene matches. Germline V lookup: CDR1 MNHEY, CDR2 SMNVEV (reference sequence). The CDR3 covers 17 residues.

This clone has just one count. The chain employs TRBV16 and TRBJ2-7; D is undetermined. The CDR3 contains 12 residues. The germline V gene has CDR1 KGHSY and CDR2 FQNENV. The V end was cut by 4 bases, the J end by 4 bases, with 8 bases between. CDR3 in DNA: TGTGCCAGCAGCCGTCTCTCTTACGAGCAGTACTTC. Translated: CASSRLSYEQYF.

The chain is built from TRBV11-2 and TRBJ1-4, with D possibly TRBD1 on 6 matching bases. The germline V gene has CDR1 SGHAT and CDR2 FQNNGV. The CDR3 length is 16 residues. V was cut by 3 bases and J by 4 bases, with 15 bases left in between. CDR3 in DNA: TGTGCCAGCAGCTTTCAGGGGACCTTTATTAATGAAAAACTGTTTTTT. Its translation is CASSFQGTFINEKLFF.

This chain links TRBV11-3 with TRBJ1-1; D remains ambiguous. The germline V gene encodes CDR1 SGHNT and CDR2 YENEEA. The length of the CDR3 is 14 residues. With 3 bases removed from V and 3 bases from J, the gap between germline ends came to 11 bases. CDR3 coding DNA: TGTGCCAGCAGCTTTGGCCTCAGGTACACTGAAGCTTTCTTT. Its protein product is CASSFGLRYTEAFF.

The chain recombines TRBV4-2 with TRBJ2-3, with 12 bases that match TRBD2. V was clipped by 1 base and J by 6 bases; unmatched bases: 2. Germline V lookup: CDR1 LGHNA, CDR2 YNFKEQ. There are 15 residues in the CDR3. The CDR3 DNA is TGTGCCAGCAGCCAAGCTAGCGGGGGGGCCGATACGCAGTATTTT. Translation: CASSQASGGADTQYF.

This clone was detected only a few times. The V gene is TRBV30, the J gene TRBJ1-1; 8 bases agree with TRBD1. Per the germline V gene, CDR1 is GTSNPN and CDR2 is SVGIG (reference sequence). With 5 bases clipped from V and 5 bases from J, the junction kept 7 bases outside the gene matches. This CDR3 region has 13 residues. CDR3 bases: TGTGCCTGGGGTTGGACAGGGAGAACTGAAGCTTTCTTT. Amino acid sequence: CAWGWTGRTEAFF.